This T cell receptor beta chain is from a study of T cell responses to AZD1222 COVID-19 vaccine. Of note for this clone: Its target is not known.

The table came from immunoSEQ multiplex PCR; TCRdb's copy has only in-frame clones and leaves some out. The sample holds approximately 140,000 clones; just over 90% are singletons and the top ten take more than 0.85%. Study-wide results and caveats: There were mostly white British donors and more females than males, and clonal diversity was possibly underestimated.

V lost 2 bases to trimming and J lost 11 bases, with 23 bases between them. Germline lookup yields CDR1 SGHTS and CDR2 YDEGEE. The CDR3 sequence is 16 residues long. J is TRBJ1-5 and V is TRBV5-8; D is perhaps TRBD1 (5 bases). This receptor was taken from an adult in good health. Here the sequenced sample was peripheral blood, taken on day 0 of MenACWY control vaccination. As DNA, the CDR3 is TGTGCCAGCAGCTTTTTTGAGACCAGGGTTAGGAGATCCCAGCATTTT. It is translated as CASSFFETRVRRSQHF.